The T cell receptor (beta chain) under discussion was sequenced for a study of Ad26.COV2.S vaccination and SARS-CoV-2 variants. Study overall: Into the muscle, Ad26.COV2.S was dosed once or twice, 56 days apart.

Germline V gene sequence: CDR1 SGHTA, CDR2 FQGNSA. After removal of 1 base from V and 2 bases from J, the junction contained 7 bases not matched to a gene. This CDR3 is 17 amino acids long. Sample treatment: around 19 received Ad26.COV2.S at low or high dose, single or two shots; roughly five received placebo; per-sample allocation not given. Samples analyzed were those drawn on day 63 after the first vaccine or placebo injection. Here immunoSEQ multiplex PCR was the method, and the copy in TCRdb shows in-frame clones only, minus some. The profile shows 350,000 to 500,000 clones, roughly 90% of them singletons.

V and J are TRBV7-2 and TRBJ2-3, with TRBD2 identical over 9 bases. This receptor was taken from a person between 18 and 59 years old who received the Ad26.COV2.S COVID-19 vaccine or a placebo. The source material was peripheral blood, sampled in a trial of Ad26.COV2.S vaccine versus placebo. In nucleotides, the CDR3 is TGTGCCAGCAGCTTAGTGAGGCTAGCGGGGCTCACAGATACGCAGTATTTT. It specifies CASSLVRLAGLTDTQYF.